This is a list of T cell receptor beta chains from one sample in a study of blood T cell repertoires in COVID-19. Sequencing used immunoSEQ multiplex PCR; TCRdb keeps in-frame clones, though not all of them. The sample yields 200,000 to 300,000 clones, more than 85% seen once. Material for sequencing was peripheral blood. Receptors originate from a woman in her fifties or sixties with COVID-19, enrolled during active disease. Each CDR3 is given with its conserved first and last residue. Each record gives: J gene, V gene, clone size, D gene, CDR3 protein, CDR3 DNA. A D gene is named only where the DNA matches it firmly. Not every row has a clone size; where given, it reads once, few, many or a size class.

TRBJ2-3 TRBV28 NA TRBD2 CASSKTSGSSDTQYF TGTGCCAGCAGCAAGACTAGCGGGAGCTCAGATACGCAGTATTTT
TRBJ2-3 TRBV24-1 NA TRBD2 CATSELAGVTDTQYF TGTGCCACCAGTGAACTAGCGGGAGTGACAGATACGCAGTATTTT
TRBJ2-1 TRBV5-1 NA NA CASSLDGMAGVNEQFF TGCGCCAGCAGCTTGGACGGTATGGCAGGGGTCAATGAGCAGTTCTTC
TRBJ2-7 TRBV6-6 few NA CASNGPGVGYEQYF TGTGCCAGCAATGGCCCCGGGGTTGGGTACGAGCAGTACTTC
TRBJ1-2 TRBV19 NA TRBD1 CASSATGASLPTF TGTGCCAGTAGTGCAACAGGGGCCAGTCTCCCCACCTTC
TRBJ1-1 TRBV14 NA NA CASSQVRGGEAFF TGTGCCAGCAGCCAAGTGAGAGGGGGTGAAGCTTTCTTT
TRBJ2-3 TRBV28 NA TRBD2 CASSLGVASGRSTDTQYF TGTGCCAGCAGTTTAGGTGTCGCTAGCGGGAGGAGCACAGATACGCAGTATTTT
TRBJ2-2 TRBV4-1 NA NA CASSQRTGDTGELFF TGCGCCAGCAGCCAAAGGACGGGGGACACCGGGGAGCTGTTTTTT
TRBJ1-6 TRBV7-8 NA TRBD1 CASSFGQENSPLHF TGTGCCAGCAGCTTCGGACAGGAAAATTCACCCCTCCACTTT
TRBJ1-6 TRBV9 NA NA CASSVDPLGGAGNNSPLHF TGTGCCAGCAGCGTAGATCCCCTTGGGGGGGCCGGGAATAATTCACCCCTCCACTTT
TRBJ2-1 TRBV5-1 few TRBD2 CASSLDPSGRINEQFF TGCGCCAGCAGCTTGGACCCTAGCGGGAGGATCAATGAGCAGTTCTTC
TRBJ2-3 TRBV10-1 NA NA CASSVGGGTADTQYF TGCGCCAGCAGTGTTGGAGGGGGCACTGCAGATACGCAGTATTTT
TRBJ2-7 TRBV7-2 NA TRBD2 CASTVAGVHEQYF TGTGCCAGCACGGTAGCGGGAGTCCACGAGCAGTACTTC
TRBJ1-3 TRBV28 NA NA CASSSHRSRPLSGNTIYF TGTGCCAGCAGTTCCCATCGTTCCAGGCCCCTATCTGGAAACACCATATATTTT
TRBJ1-2 TRBV18 NA TRBD1 CASSPLQGAGYGYTF TGTGCCAGCTCACCCTTACAGGGGGCAGGCTATGGCTACACCTTC
TRBJ2-2 TRBV29-1 NA NA CSVQNTGELFF TGCAGCGTCCAGAACACCGGGGAGCTGTTTTTT
TRBJ2-2 TRBV3-1/TRBV3-2 once NA CASSQGSRVLTGELFF TGTGCCAGCAGCCAAGGTTCCAGGGTATTAACCGGGGAGCTGTTTTTT
TRBJ2-5 TRBV30 NA TRBD2 CAWSVGLAGARETQYF TGTGCCTGGAGTGTCGGACTAGCGGGAGCAAGGGAGACCCAGTACTTC
TRBJ1-6 TRBV28 NA NA CASSLLLGGSYNSPLHF TGTGCCAGCAGTTTATTGTTGGGGGGGTCCTATAATTCACCCCTCCACTTT
TRBJ2-1 TRBV6-2/TRBV6-3 NA TRBD2 CASSYSSSGRRINEQFF TGTGCCAGCAGTTACTCTTCGAGCGGGAGAAGGATCAATGAGCAGTTCTTC
TRBJ1-2 TRBV5-1 NA NA CASSLVENNYGYTF TGCGCCAGCAGCTTGGTAGAGAATAACTATGGCTACACCTTC
TRBJ1-2 TRBV3-1/TRBV3-2 NA NA CASTESGGQGKSYGYTF TGTGCCAGCACCGAATCCGGGGGGCAGGGGAAGAGCTATGGCTACACCTTC
TRBJ2-1 TRBV30 NA NA CAWSIYSSAAGPYNEQFF TGTGCCTGGAGCATATACTCCTCCGCGGCAGGGCCCTACAATGAGCAGTTCTTC
TRBJ2-7 TRBV11-3 NA NA CASSLGAGIEQYF TGTGCCAGCAGCTTAGGAGCAGGGATCGAGCAGTACTTC
TRBJ1-1 TRBV5-4 once NA CASSLMVSPEAFF TGTGCCAGCAGCTTGATGGTGAGTCCTGAAGCTTTCTTT
TRBJ1-3 TRBV15 NA NA CATSRETPSGNTIYF TGTGCCACCAGCAGAGAGACACCCTCTGGAAACACCATATATTTT
TRBJ2-1 TRBV27 NA NA CASSLRPSGAYNEQFF TGTGCCAGCAGTTTACGGCCCAGCGGAGCTTACAATGAGCAGTTCTTC
TRBJ2-5 TRBV5-1 NA TRBD1 CASSFGTAEETQYF TGCGCCAGCAGCTTTGGGACAGCAGAAGAGACCCAGTACTTC
TRBJ2-1 TRBV28 NA NA CASSLSTITTFF TGTGCCAGCAGTTTATCTACAATCACTACGTTCTTC
TRBJ1-2 TRBV24-1 NA TRBD1 CATSVTGNGYTF TGTGCCACCAGTGTGACAGGGAATGGCTACACCTTC
TRBJ2-1 TRBV3-1/TRBV3-2 NA NA CASSQGRGGSYNEQFF TGTGCCAGCAGCCAAGGAAGGGGGGGTAGCTACAATGAGCAGTTCTTC
TRBJ1-1 TRBV27 NA NA CASSLEGRFPLGAFF TGTGCCAGCAGCCTAGAAGGCAGATTCCCTCTGGGAGCTTTCTTT
TRBJ2-7 TRBV11-2 NA TRBD1 CASSSIGAWTGGNYEQYF TGTGCCAGCAGCTCCATAGGGGCCTGGACAGGGGGCAACTACGAGCAGTACTTC
TRBJ2-1 TRBV3-1/TRBV3-2 NA NA CASSPPGLVLNEQFF TGTGCCAGCAGCCCGCCGGGACTGGTGCTCAATGAGCAGTTCTTC
TRBJ2-7 TRBV6-6 NA TRBD2 CASSYGTSGSWEYF TGTGCCAGCAGTTACGGGACTAGCGGGAGTTGGGAGTACTTC
TRBJ1-2 TRBV28 NA TRBD1 CASSFGDRVGGYTF TGTGCCAGCAGTTTTGGGGACAGGGTTGGCGGCTACACCTTC
TRBJ2-5 TRBV28 NA NA CASSFNGLGETQYF TGTGCCAGCAGTTTCAACGGGTTAGGAGAGACCCAGTACTTC
TRBJ2-7 TRBV28 NA NA CASSLGLAPYEQYF TGTGCCAGCAGTTTAGGACTCGCTCCGTACGAGCAGTACTTC
TRBJ2-7 TRBV20-1 NA TRBD1 CSASAGTGEFEQYF TGCAGTGCTAGTGCAGGGACAGGGGAGTTCGAGCAGTACTTC
TRBJ2-5 TRBV7-6 NA TRBD2 CASSWGTSGGQETQYF TGTGCCAGCAGCTGGGGGACTAGCGGGGGCCAAGAGACCCAGTACTTC
TRBJ1-4 TRBV6-6 NA NA CASSYFRGGAEKLFF TGTGCCAGCAGTTACTTTCGGGGAGGTGCTGAAAAACTGTTTTTT
TRBJ1-5 TRBV7-6 NA NA CASSSRGGNQPQHF TGTGCCAGCAGCTCTAGGGGTGGCAATCAGCCCCAGCATTTT
TRBJ2-2 TRBV28 many TRBD1 CASSSSDRGITGELFF TGTGCCAGCAGCAGTTCGGACAGGGGTATCACCGGGGAGCTGTTTTTT
TRBJ1-1 TRBV6-6 NA NA CASSGHLGTEAFF TGTGCCAGCAGTGGACATCTGGGCACTGAAGCTTTCTTT
TRBJ1-2 TRBV10-1 NA NA CASSEGRGYTF TGCGCCAGCAGTGAGGGCCGTGGCTACACCTTC
TRBJ2-7 TRBV4-2 NA NA CASSGDYIQEQYF TGTGCCAGCAGCGGCGACTACATTCAGGAGCAGTACTTC
TRBJ2-1 TRBV5-1 NA TRBD2 CASSLTSGRDNEQFF TGCGCCAGCAGCTTGACTAGCGGGAGAGACAATGAGCAGTTCTTC
TRBJ1-4 TRBV15 NA NA CATSRDLGTREKLFF TGTGCCACCAGCAGAGATTTGGGCACTAGGGAAAAACTGTTTTTT
TRBJ1-2 TRBV6-2/TRBV6-3 NA NA CASSVRGDYGYTF TGTGCCAGCAGTGTCCGCGGGGACTATGGCTACACCTTC
TRBJ2-1 TRBV3-1/TRBV3-2 NA NA CASSWDWDEQFF TGTGCCAGCAGCTGGGACTGGGATGAGCAGTTCTTC
TRBJ1-4 TRBV30 NA TRBD1 CAWGRTATGSKLFF TGTGCCTGGGGAAGAACGGCGACAGGGTCAAAACTGTTTTTT
TRBJ1-5 TRBV28 NA NA CASSFWEGPNQPQHF TGTGCCAGCAGTTTTTGGGAGGGCCCCAATCAGCCCCAGCATTTT
TRBJ2-7 TRBV18 NA NA CASSPKGAYEQYF TGTGCCAGCTCACCAAAAGGGGCCTACGAGCAGTACTTC
TRBJ1-5 TRBV5-6 few TRBD1 CASSIRDRVAQPQHF TGTGCCAGCAGCATCCGGGACAGGGTGGCCCAGCCCCAGCATTTT
TRBJ1-1 TRBV19 NA NA CASLRSKIDTEAFF TGTGCCAGTCTAAGATCAAAAATTGACACTGAAGCTTTCTTT
TRBJ1-6 TRBV4-1 NA NA CASSQDFGSGYNSPLHF TGCGCCAGCAGCCAAGACTTCGGGAGCGGGTATAATTCACCCCTCCACTTT
TRBJ2-1 TRBV28 NA TRBD2 CASSFYTSGHYNEQFF TGTGCCAGCAGTTTCTATACTAGCGGGCACTACAATGAGCAGTTCTTC
TRBJ1-3 TRBV7-2 NA NA CASSLGGGTIYF TGTGCCAGCAGCTTAGGAGGCGGCACCATATATTTT
TRBJ1-1 TRBV24-1 NA TRBD1 CATSDGQGVVTEAFF TGTGCCACCAGTGATGGACAGGGCGTTGTAACTGAAGCTTTCTTT
TRBJ1-3 TRBV4-1 once TRBD1 CASSLTGANSGNTIYF TGCGCCAGCAGCCTGACAGGGGCCAACTCTGGAAACACCATATATTTT